This T cell receptor (beta chain) appears in the sequencing data of a study of monozygotic twins with inflammatory bowel disease. One entry per CDR3 protein, without DNA, is what TCRdb gives after re-calling the 5' RACE reads. The table for this sample gives some 130,000 distinct CDR3 sequences. Details on this clonotype: Its target is not known.

Study observations and caveats: The inverse Simpson measure of TCRbeta diversity was lower in IBD patients than in healthy co-twins. Data gave no support to a single strong signal or clonotype associated with IBD.

Germline CDR1 is DFQATT and CDR2 is SNEGSKA (reference sequence). The CDR3 has 16 amino acids. Unsorted whole blood yielded the total RNA, with T cells left unselected. What was sequenced was blood. The receptor comes from a human donor with ulcerative colitis or Crohn's disease, or a healthy co-twin of an affected twin (not recorded which). The V gene is TRBV20-1, the J gene TRBJ2-6. The CDR3 region is CSASVSEDSGANVLTF.